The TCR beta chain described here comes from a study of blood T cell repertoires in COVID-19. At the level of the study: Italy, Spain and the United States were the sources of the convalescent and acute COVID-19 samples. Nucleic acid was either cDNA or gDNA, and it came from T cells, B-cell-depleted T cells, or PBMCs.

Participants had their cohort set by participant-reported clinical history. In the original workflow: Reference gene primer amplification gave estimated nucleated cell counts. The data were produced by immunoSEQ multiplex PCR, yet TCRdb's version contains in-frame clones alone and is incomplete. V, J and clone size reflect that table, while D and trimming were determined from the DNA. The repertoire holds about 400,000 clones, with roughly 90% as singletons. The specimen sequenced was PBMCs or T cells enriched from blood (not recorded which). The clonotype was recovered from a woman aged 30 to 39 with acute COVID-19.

In nucleotides, the CDR3 is TGCAGCGTGAGGAAAGAGACCCAGTACTTC. Translation gives CSVRKETQYF. The V and J genes are TRBV29-1 and TRBJ2-5; D is undetermined. Germline V gives CDR1 SQVTM, CDR2 ANQGSEA. CDR3 length: 10 amino acids. The germline V and J ends were trimmed by 6 bases and 3 bases, with 5 bases remaining between them. Full variable domain (missing parts from reference TRBV29-1 and TRBJ2-5): SAVISQKPSRDICQRGTSLTIQCQVDSQVTMMFWYRQQPGQSLTLIATANQGSEATYESGFVIDKFPISRPNLTFSTLTVSNMSPEDSSIYLCSVRKETQYFGPGTRLLVL.